This T cell receptor (beta chain) appears in the sequencing data of a study of blood T cells in healthy people across ages. Study-wide results and caveats: Naive T cell percentage showed a strong correlation with TCR beta diversity.

This clonotype was counted only a few times. The antigen remains undetermined. With a J-beta primer mix and a sample-barcoded 5' primer, a second PCR ran roughly 6 to 11 cycles. A single record per CDR3 protein comes from TCRdb applying MiXCR to the 5' RACE reads. The data show about 570,000 distinct CDR3 sequences, with over 25% seen just once and over 3.5% held by the top ten. V lost 5 bases, J lost 5 bases, and 9 bases stayed unmatched. Germline loops: CDR1 SGHNT, CDR2 YYREEE (reference sequence). The CDR3 length is 14 residues. These data are also associated with another study on T cells of mothers and their children.

The rearrangement joins TRBV5-4 to TRBJ2-5; 7 nucleotides agree with TRBD2. The sequence came from a boy aged 2 to 9 in good health. Sequenced sample: blood. CDR3 bases: TGTGCCAGCAGTTACCCGGGGCGGGAGGAGACCCAGTACTTC. It yields the protein CASSYPGREETQYF.